This TCR beta chain was identified during a study of T-cell memory formation after mild COVID-19. Findings of the study overall: Chiefly within CM and EM were the contracting CD4+ clones; CD8+ ones were within EMRA.

In regard to this clonotype: Its antigen is not identified.

A single record per CDR3 protein comes from TCRdb applying MiXCR to the 5' RACE reads. The table shows around 130,000 distinct CDR3 sequences, with about 17% occurring only once. Germline loops: CDR1 DFQATT, CDR2 SNEGSKA (reference sequence). The CDR3 is made up of 14 amino acids. The V and J ends lost 0 bases and 1 base respectively, with 9 bases between them. The clonotype was recovered from a man between 18 and 35 years old who had mild COVID-19 (a few samples of this study predate the infection). Cell type and time point are not known. The sequenced sample consisted of PBMCs or a T cell subset sorted from them (not recorded which). The rearrangement links TRBV20-1 to TRBJ1-2, with TRBD1 as a possible D gene (5 bases). The CDR3 here is CSARESGLNYGYTF. The CDR3 coding sequence is TGCAGTGCTAGAGAATCGGGACTTAACTATGGCTACACCTTC.